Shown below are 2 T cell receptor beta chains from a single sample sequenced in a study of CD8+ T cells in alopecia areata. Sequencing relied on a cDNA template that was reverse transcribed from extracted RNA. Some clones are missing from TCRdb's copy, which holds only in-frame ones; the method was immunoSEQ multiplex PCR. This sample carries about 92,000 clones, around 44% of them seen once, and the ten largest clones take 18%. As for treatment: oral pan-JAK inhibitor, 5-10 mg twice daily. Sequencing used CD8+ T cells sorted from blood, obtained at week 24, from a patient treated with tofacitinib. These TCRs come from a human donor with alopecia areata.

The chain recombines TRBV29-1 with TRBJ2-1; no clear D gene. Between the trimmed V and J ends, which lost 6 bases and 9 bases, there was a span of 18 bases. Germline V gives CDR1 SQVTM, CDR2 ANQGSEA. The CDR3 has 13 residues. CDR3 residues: CSVITGSSGEQFF. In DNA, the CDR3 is TGCAGCGTAATAACCGGGTCATCGGGTGAGCAGTTCTTC.

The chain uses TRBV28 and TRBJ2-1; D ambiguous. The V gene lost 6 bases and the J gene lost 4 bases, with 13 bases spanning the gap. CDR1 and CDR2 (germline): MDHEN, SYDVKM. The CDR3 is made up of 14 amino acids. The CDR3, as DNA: TGTGCCAGCAGCCAAACGATATCATACAATGAGCAGTTCTTC. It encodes CASSQTISYNEQFF.